This entry features one T cell receptor (beta chain) sequence. Antigen unknown. This record comes from a study of CXCR3-negative and CXCR3-positive naive CD8 T cells. Study outcomes and limitations: TRBV-TRBJ usage was similar across naive CXCR3 subsets but distinct in memory cells. Memory CD8+ cells had much lower diversity, and both naive subsets had comparably high diversity.

This CDR3 is 13 amino acids long. CDR1 and CDR2 from the germline V gene are MDHEN and SYDVKM. CD45RO-CCR7+CD27+CD95- characterized naive CD8+ T cells. Carrying UMI labels, the TRB cDNA libraries were prepared through 5' RACE. Reprocessing the 5' RACE reads, TCRdb reports a single entry for every CDR3 protein and omits DNA. Its clone listing holds about 90,000 distinct CDR3 sequences. Sequencing was carried out using naive CXCR3- CD8+ T cells from blood. Documented subset: CD45RO-CCR7+CD27+CD95- naive CD8+ T cells lacking CXCR3 (TNR3-). This TCR derives from a human donor in good health. Some clones in this sample may be carry-over from other donors' samples. The V call is TRBV28, the J call TRBJ2-7; TCRdb gives TRBD1 as the D gene, but with no DNA this cannot be confirmed. The CDR3 protein is CASSPSGAPREYF.